Listed here are 30 T cell receptor beta chains from one sample, sequenced in a study of T cell changes during pregnancy in multiple sclerosis. Clones were read by immunoSEQ multiplex PCR, and TCRdb kept only the in-frame ones, dropping some. The profile shows about 120,000 clones, 80% to 95% of them singletons. This sample comprised peripheral blood, obtained before pregnancy. The receptors come from a female donor with multiple sclerosis, enrolled in a pregnancy study.

The rearrangement links TRBV9 to TRBJ2-7; TRBD1 agrees at 8 bases. The CDR3 sequence is 16 residues long. CDR1 and CDR2 from the germline V gene are SGDLS and YYNGEE. V gave up 4 bases and J gave up 6 bases; unmatched junction bases: 15. The CDR3 DNA sequence: TGTGCCAGCAGCCTAGGGATAACAGGGGGGTTAGGCGAGCAGTACTTC. Protein product: CASSLGITGGLGEQYF.

The V and J genes are TRBV7-6 and TRBJ1-4, with D perhaps TRBD1 (5 bases). The germline V and J ends were trimmed by 4 bases and 8 bases, with 11 bases remaining between them. Germline CDR1 reads SGHVS; CDR2 reads FNYEAQ. CDR3 length: 13 residues. CDR3 residues: CASSSGPGEKLFF. The CDR3 bases are TGTGCCAGCAGCTCAGGGCCCGGCGAAAAACTGTTTTTT.

This chain joins TRBV5-1 and TRBJ1-2; the match to TRBD1 covers 8 bases. The CDR3 runs to 14 residues. Germline V lookup: CDR1 SGHRS, CDR2 YFSETQ. With V trimmed by 4 bases and J by 4 bases, 6 bases remained unmatched. This chain's CDR3 is CASSGTTGAYGYTF. CDR3 DNA: TGCGCCAGCAGCGGAACGACAGGGGCCTATGGCTACACCTTC.

Concerning this clone itself: At one end, the junction sequence differs from germline, possibly due to a read error. V gene TRBV4-1 combines with J gene TRBJ1-6; perhaps TRBD1 as D (5 bases). The CDR3 runs to 16 residues. The germline gives CDR1 MGHRA, CDR2 YSYEKL. The CDR3 bases are TGCGCCAGCAACCAAGATGTCGGGGGAATGAATTCACCCCTCCACTTT. It translates to CASNQDVGGMNSPLHF.

This clone was picked up one time. This sequence joins TRBV28 and TRBJ2-3; the match to TRBD1 covers 8 bases. The V gene's germline CDR1 is MDHEN and CDR2 SYDVKM. V was pared by 4 bases and J by 2 bases, with 11 bases of the junction left unmatched. The CDR3 contains 17 residues. The CDR3 sequence: CASSSLRTGRSTDTQYF. CDR3 DNA: TGTGCCAGCAGTTCGCTAAGGACAGGGAGGTCCACAGATACGCAGTATTTT. Filled out from reference TRBV28 and TRBJ2-3, the complete variable domain reads DVKVTQSSRYLVKRTGEKVFLECVQDMDHENMFWYRQDPGLGLRLIYFSYDVKMKEKGDIPEGYSVSREKKERFSLILESASTNQTSMYLCASSSLRTGRSTDTQYFGPGTRLTVL.

The V gene is TRBV19, the J gene TRBJ1-2, with TRBD1 matching 9 bases. The germline gives CDR1 LNHDA, CDR2 SQIVND (reference sequence). There are 15 residues in the CDR3. Trimming removed 7 bases from V and 3 bases from J; junction bases left unmatched: 9. The CDR3 coding sequence is TGTGCCAGTAATGAATGGGACAGGGCTGACTATGGCTACACCTTC. Translated, it gives CASNEWDRADYGYTF.

This sequence joins TRBV5-1 and TRBJ2-1, with no clear D. The CDR3 is 18 residues long. V was pared by 4 bases and J by 3 bases, with 23 bases between. Per the germline V gene, CDR1 is SGHRS and CDR2 is YFSETQ. The CDR3 is CASSGRRESHPDYNEQFF. The CDR3 DNA sequence: TGCGCCAGCAGCGGCAGGCGCGAATCCCACCCCGACTACAATGAGCAGTTCTTC.

The rearrangement joins TRBV27 to TRBJ2-3; D gene unclear. V was pared by 8 bases and J by 6 bases, with 9 bases between. Germline-derived CDR1 and CDR2 are MNHEY and SMNVEV (reference sequence). The CDR3 is 11 residues long. CDR3 residues: CASVASDTQYF. The CDR3 nucleotides are TGTGCCAGCGTAGCATCCGATACGCAGTATTTT.

The J gene is TRBJ1-2, the V gene TRBV19, with D tentatively TRBD1 (6 bases). Trimming removed 7 bases from V and 2 bases from J, with 17 bases in between. The length of the CDR3 is 15 residues. Germline V gene sequence: CDR1 LNHDA, CDR2 SQIVND (reference sequence). The CDR3 region has the DNA TGTGCCAGTAAAGGAGTACAGGGACCCAACTATGGCTACACCTTC. Its translation: CASKGVQGPNYGYTF.

This clone appeared a single time. V is TRBV2 and J is TRBJ2-5; tentative D call: TRBD2 (6 bases). This CDR3 has 14 residues. In germline, CDR1 is SNHLY, CDR2 FYNNEI. The V and J ends lost 2 bases and 5 bases respectively, with 12 bases between them. CDR3 amino acids: CASSEPASGETQYF. The DNA of the CDR3 is TGTGCCAGCAGTGAACCAGCCAGCGGGGAGACCCAGTACTTC.

The CDR3 sequence is CASSETSGSGNTGELFF. The CDR3 DNA reads as TGTGCCAGCAGTGAGACTAGCGGGAGTGGTAACACCGGGGAGCTGTTTTTT. The chain joins TRBV6-4 to TRBJ2-2, with 12 bases that match TRBD2. The CDR3 runs 17 residues. CDR1 is MRHNA, CDR2 SNTAGT, per germline. Trimming removed 3 bases from V and 2 bases from J; junction bases left unmatched: 4.

This clone was seen a single time. The chain recombines TRBV7-2 with TRBJ1-1, with D possibly TRBD1 on 6 matching bases. CDR1 is SGHTA and CDR2 is FQGNSA in the germline V gene. The V and J ends lost 2 bases and 5 bases respectively, with 12 bases between them. This CDR3 is 14 amino acids long. CDR3 residues: CASSLKRGWTEAFF. The CDR3 DNA follows: TGTGCCAGCAGCTTAAAGAGGGGGTGGACTGAAGCTTTCTTT.

CDR3 sequence: CASSSTGPGVGYEQYF. In nucleotides, the CDR3 is TGTGCCAGCAGTTCCACGGGACCGGGAGTGGGGTACGAGCAGTACTTC. The chain couples TRBV6-5 to TRBJ2-7; the D gene is possibly TRBD2 (6 bases). Germline lookup yields CDR1 MNHEY and CDR2 SVGAGI. This CDR3 contains 16 residues. The ends were cut back, 4 bases at V and 4 bases at J, with 20 bases in the middle.

The genes are TRBV5-1 and TRBJ2-7; D might be TRBD2 (5 bases). This CDR3 contains 15 residues. From germline, CDR1 is SGHRS and CDR2 YFSETQ. V lost 2 bases and J lost 2, with 14 bases in between. The CDR3 region has the DNA TGCGCCAGCAGCTTCGGAGCGGATGGGGCCTACGAGCAGTACTTC. This translates into CASSFGADGAYEQYF.

The V call is TRBV5-1, the J call TRBJ2-1; TRBD1 matches 8 bases. The germline CDR1 and CDR2 sequences are SGHRS and YFSETQ. Trimming cost V 0 bases and J 1 base; bases outside gene matches: 9. This CDR3 is 18 amino acids long. The DNA of the CDR3 is TGCGCCAGCAGCTTGGCTTCGACAGGGGCCGGATCCTACAATGAGCAGTTCTTC. This encodes CASSLASTGAGSYNEQFF.

The chain joins TRBV27 to TRBJ1-1; 7 bases map to TRBD1. This CDR3 has 16 residues. The V gene's germline CDR1 is MNHEY and CDR2 SMNVEV (reference sequence). J was trimmed by 5 bases and V by 4 bases; bases with no gene match: 13. The CDR3 loop reads CASSWTPRQGGTEAFF. CDR3 bases: TGTGCCAGCAGTTGGACCCCCAGACAGGGCGGTACTGAAGCTTTCTTT.

The rearrangement uses TRBV9 and TRBJ1-2; 7 nucleotides match TRBD1. The J segment lost 8 bases and the V segment lost 4 bases, leaving 5 bases of the junction unmatched. CDR1 is SGDLS, CDR2 YYNGEE, per germline. This CDR3 has 12 residues. The CDR3 bases are TGTGCCAGCAGCCCCCTAGGGGGCGGCTACACCTTC. This codes for CASSPLGGGYTF.

V and J are TRBV7-8 and TRBJ1-5; D possibly corresponds to TRBD1 (5 bases). Germline V lookup: CDR1 SGHVS, CDR2 FQNEAQ. This CDR3 comprises 17 residues. Trimming removed 2 bases from V and 2 bases from J, with 16 bases in between. The chain's CDR3 is CASSLPGTPPGNQPQHF. In DNA, the CDR3 is TGTGCCAGCAGCTTACCCGGGACTCCCCCTGGCAATCAGCCCCAGCATTTT.

The rearrangement links TRBV6-1 to TRBJ2-3; 7 bases fit TRBD1. The V and J ends lost 2 bases and 2 bases, in that order; junction bases with no gene match: 4. The CDR3 contains 15 residues. CDR1 MNHNS and CDR2 SASEGT come from the germline V gene. CDR3 DNA: TGTGCCAGCAGTGAATTCAAGGGGGCCACAGATACGCAGTATTTT. This gives the protein CASSEFKGATDTQYF.

The V and J genes are TRBV5-1 and TRBJ1-5; D unresolved. The V gene's germline CDR1 is SGHRS and CDR2 YFSETQ. Trimming stripped 5 bases from V and 4 bases from J, with 13 bases between. This CDR3 comprises 14 residues. The CDR3 nucleotides are TGCGCCAGCAGTGTCCTTTCCGGTAATCAGCCCCAGCATTTT. It yields the protein CASSVLSGNQPQHF.

The V and J genes are TRBV6-6 and TRBJ1-2, with 7 bases identical to TRBD1. Germline-derived CDR1 and CDR2 are MNHNY and SVGAGI (reference sequence). This CDR3 region has 15 residues. V lost 5 bases to trimming and J lost 4 bases; unmatched junction nucleotides: 10. DNA for the CDR3: TGTGCCAGCAGTCGGAAACAGGGGACTTCCTATGGCTACACCTTC. Amino acids: CASSRKQGTSYGYTF.

The chain has TRBV5-1 and TRBJ2-5, with 7 bases identical to TRBD1. Germline V gives CDR1 SGHRS, CDR2 YFSETQ. The CDR3 loop spans 15 amino acids. Losses at the gene ends were 4 bases for V and 2 bases for J; bases not matched to a gene: 8. The CDR3 bases are TGCGCCAGCAGCCCTCAGACAGGGATACAAGAGACCCAGTACTTC. It codes for CASSPQTGIQETQYF.

This clone was seen once. The V call is TRBV6-4, the J call TRBJ2-1, with a tentative D call TRBD2 (6 bases). The CDR3 is made up of 14 amino acids. Trimming removed 0 bases at V and 9 bases at J, with 12 bases between. CDR1 and CDR2 from the germline V gene are MRHNA and SNTAGT. The CDR3 DNA follows: TGTGCCAGCAGTGACTCGGGGACTGTGGGTGAGCAGTTCTTC. This sequence encodes CASSDSGTVGEQFF.

V usage is TRBV6-5 and J usage is TRBJ2-7; TRBD2 matches 10 bases. The length of the CDR3 is 14 residues. The ends lost 6 bases at V and 4 bases at J; junction bases unmatched: 6. Per the germline V gene, CDR1 is MNHEY and CDR2 is SVGAGI. The chain's CDR3 is CASSQGLALYEQYF. The CDR3 coding sequence is TGTGCCAGCAGCCAGGGACTAGCGCTTTACGAGCAGTACTTC.

The chain uses TRBV6-5 and TRBJ2-2; no clear D. Per the germline V gene, CDR1 is MNHEY and CDR2 is SVGAGI. V lost 2 bases, J lost 6 bases, and 13 bases lay in between. The CDR3 runs 15 residues. The CDR3 spells CASSYDSFLAGELFF. The CDR3 DNA follows: TGTGCCAGCAGTTACGATAGTTTTCTGGCCGGGGAGCTGTTTTTT.

The rearrangement links TRBV15 to TRBJ1-5; D remains ambiguous. CDR1 and CDR2 (germline): LNHNV, YYDKDF (reference sequence). The CDR3 spans 14 residues. The V and J ends lost 3 bases and 4 bases respectively, with 10 bases between them. The CDR3 sequence is CATSSASGNQPQHF. The CDR3 DNA is TGTGCCACCAGCAGCGCCTCCGGTAATCAGCCCCAGCATTTT.

V and J are TRBV11-2 and TRBJ2-1; 9 nucleotides match TRBD2. The length of the CDR3 is 15 residues. The V and J ends lost 1 base and 7 bases, in that order; junction bases with no gene match: 5. Germline V gene lookup returns CDR1 SGHAT and CDR2 FQNNGV. The chain's CDR3 is CASSLGSGRRNEQFF. CDR3 in DNA: TGTGCCAGCAGCTTAGGAAGCGGGAGGAGGAATGAGCAGTTCTTC. The variable domain in full, completed from reference TRBV11-2 and TRBJ2-1, reads EAGVAQSPRYKIIEKRQSVAFWCNPISGHATLYWYQQILGQGPKLLIQFQNNGVVDDSQLPKDRFSAERLKGVDSTLKIQPAKLEDSAVYLCASSLGSGRRNEQFFGPGTRLTVL.

This chain joins TRBV30 and TRBJ1-5; maybe TRBD1 (6 bases). Germline V gene sequence: CDR1 GTSNPN, CDR2 SVGIG (reference sequence). This CDR3 spans 14 amino acids. V lost 5 bases and J 1 base, leaving 12 bases between the germline ends. DNA for the CDR3: TGTGCCTGGGCCAGGGGAAGGAGCAATCAGCCCCAGCATTTT. Protein sequence: CAWARGRSNQPQHF.

The chain has TRBV19 and TRBJ2-1; maybe TRBD2 (7 bases). V lost 4 bases to trimming and J lost 7 bases, with 20 bases between them. This CDR3 is built from 16 residues. The germline CDR1 and CDR2 sequences are LNHDA and SQIVND (reference sequence). CDR3 loop: CASSRVGGGSGNEQFF. CDR3 in DNA: TGTGCCAGTAGTAGAGTCGGGGGCGGGAGCGGGAATGAGCAGTTCTTC.

The V call is TRBV5-4, the J call TRBJ1-2; TRBD1 is a possible D gene (6 bases). The CDR3 loop spans 15 amino acids. V was pared by 0 bases and J by 8 bases, with 17 bases between. Germline CDR1 and CDR2: SGHNT and YYREEE (reference sequence). CDR3 in DNA: TGTGCCAGCAGCTTGGCCCAGGGGTCGAATGGAGGCTACACCTTC. Translated, it gives CASSLAQGSNGGYTF.